Listed below are T cell receptor beta chains from one sample, sequenced in a study of early T cells in non-severe SARS-CoV-2 infection. MiXCR was run by TCRdb on the 5' RACE reads, yielding one entry per CDR3 protein. The table lists 25,000 to 30,000 distinct CDR3 sequences, around 4.4% of them singletons. Specimen: whole blood. Source of these receptors: an adult who was a healthcare worker with PCR-confirmed SARS-CoV-2 infection or an uninfected control (not recorded which). The CDR3 runs from the conserved cysteine through the conserved F or W. Each record gives: V gene, D gene, J gene, clone size, CDR3 DNA, CDR3 protein. The D gene is left open where the match is weak. Clone size is not always given. Where it is, it says once, few, many or a class for expanded clones.

>TRBV20-1|.|TRBJ2-7|few
TGCAGTGCTAGGGAAGGGAGCTCCTACGAGCAGTACTTC
CSAREGSSYEQYF
>TRBV20-1|.|TRBJ2-7|many
TGCAGTGCTAGAGATCTAGGGGCTGGATACGAGCAGTACTTC
CSARDLGAGYEQYF
>TRBV7-9|TRBD2|TRBJ2-1|medium-sized
TGTGCCAGCAGCCGTCGGGAGGGCCTTGTTGCTTTGAATGAGCAGTTCTTC
CASSRREGLVALNEQFF
>TRBV7-3|.|TRBJ2-2|many
TGTGCCAGCAGCTTAAGGGGGAACACCGGGGAGCTGTTTTTT
CASSLRGNTGELFF
>TRBV2|.|TRBJ2-7|many
TGTGCCAGCAGGGGGGGGCAATTC
CASRGGQF
>TRBV6-5|.|TRBJ2-5|many
TGTGCCAGCAGTAAAAGCAGAGCCACACAAGAGACCCAGTACTTC
CASSKSRATQETQYF
>TRBV7-8|TRBD2|TRBJ2-3|many
TGTGCCAGCAGCTGGACTAGCGGGGGGTCCGGCACAGATACGCAGTATTTT
CASSWTSGGSGTDTQYF
>TRBV29-1|TRBD2|TRBJ2-7|many
TGCAGCGTTGTCAGAGTGCGGGAGAACGAGCAGTACTTC
CSVVRVRENEQYF
>TRBV3-1|.|TRBJ1-2|many
TGTGCCAGCAGCAACCGGGACGGGCGTGTCTATGGCTACACCTTC
CASSNRDGRVYGYTF
>TRBV4-2|TRBD1|TRBJ1-1|many
TGTGCCAGCAGCCAAGGACAGGGGGTTTCGATCACTGAAGCTTTCTTT
CASSQGQGVSITEAFF
>TRBV10-3|.|TRBJ2-1|many
TGTGCCATCAAGGCCTTGGGAAGGGACAATGAGCAGTTCTTC
CAIKALGRDNEQFF
>TRBV18|TRBD1|TRBJ1-5|many
TGTGCCAGCTCACCACAGGGGGCGGGAGTTTTGGAGCCCCAGCATTTT
CASSPQGAGVLEPQHF
>TRBV6-5|.|TRBJ2-7|many
TGTGCCAGCAGTTACGAGAGTAGCTCCTACGAGCAGTACTTC
CASSYESSSYEQYF
>TRBV5-1|TRBD1|TRBJ2-1|few
TGCGCCAGCAGCCTTACAGGGGGCCGCTACTACAATGAGCAGTTCTTC
CASSLTGGRYYNEQFF
>TRBV11-2|.|TRBJ2-1|many
TGTGCCAGCAGCTTAGGTCCAGAATACAATGAGCAGTTCTTC
CASSLGPEYNEQFF
>TRBV3-1|.|TRBJ2-3|.
TGTGCCAGCAGCCAGCACCGGGACTCCTACACAGATACGCAGTATTTT
CASSQHRDSYTDTQYF
>TRBV7-3|TRBD2|TRBJ2-1|many
TGTGCCAGCAGCCCCGGGACTAGCGGGAGGTGGGACAATGAGCAGTTCTTC
CASSPGTSGRWDNEQFF
>TRBV5-1|.|TRBJ2-7|few
TGCGCCAGCGCGACCAGTACCTCCTACGAGCAGTACTTC
CASATSTSYEQYF
>TRBV12-3/TRBV12-4|.|TRBJ2-1|few
TGTGCCAGCAGCCCACAGAGTTACAATGAGCAGTTCTTC
CASSPQSYNEQFF
>TRBV20-1|.|TRBJ1-2|few
TGCAGTGTAGAGACCCTCGCTAACTATGGCTACACCTTC
CSVETLANYGYTF
>TRBV2|.|TRBJ2-2|many
TGTGCCAGCAAACCCTTTGAGAGGGTGGTTACCGGGGAGCTGTTTTTT
CASKPFERVVTGELFF
>TRBV2|TRBD2|TRBJ2-7|.
TGTGCCAGCAGTCCTAGCGGGAGGCGAGGCGAGCAGTACTTC
CASSPSGRRGEQYF
>TRBV5-1|.|TRBJ2-1|few
TGCGCCAGCAGCGTCGGGACGTACAATGAGCAGTTCTTC
CASSVGTYNEQFF
>TRBV6-6|TRBD2|TRBJ2-1|.
TGTGCCAGCAGGCGAGCTAGCGGTGATGGGAATGAGCAGTTCTTC
CASRRASGDGNEQFF
>TRBV6-2/TRBV6-3|TRBD1|TRBJ1-6|many
TGTGCCAGCAGTACCCCCGGGACAGGGGTTTACCGCGGCTCACCCCTCCACTTT
CASSTPGTGVYRGSPLHF
>TRBV19|.|TRBJ1-5|many
TGTGCCAGTAGGCGGGACCTAGTAAATAGCAATCAGCCCCAGCATTTT
CASRRDLVNSNQPQHF
>TRBV6-1|.|TRBJ2-6|many
TGTGCCAGCAGTGCCTCAGCCTTAAGCTCTGGGGCCAACGTCCTGACTTTC
CASSASALSSGANVLTF
>TRBV10-3|.|TRBJ1-1|many
TGTGCCATCAGTGAGAACAGTGAGGAAGCTTTCTTT
CAISENSEEAFF
>TRBV7-6|TRBD2|TRBJ2-2|many
TGTGCCAGCGGACAAGCGGGAGTACGCACCGGGGAGCTGTTTTTT
CASGQAGVRTGELFF
>TRBV11-2|TRBD1|TRBJ2-7|many
TGTGCCAGCAGATCCTACCGGGACAGACCCTACGAGCAGTACTTC
CASRSYRDRPYEQYF
>TRBV4-1|.|TRBJ2-1|many
TGCGCCAGCAGCGGGCGCGTGGACTCCTACAATGAGCAGTTCTTC
CASSGRVDSYNEQFF
>TRBV7-9|.|TRBJ2-2|many
TGTGCCAGCAGCCCAGGACAGACTACCACCGGGGAGCTGTTTTTT
CASSPGQTTTGELFF
>TRBV5-1|TRBD1|TRBJ2-3|many
TGCGCCAGCAGCGCGGCCCGGGACAGGGGGTACCGGCAGGCAGATACGCAGTATTTT
CASSAARDRGYRQADTQYF
>TRBV7-2|.|TRBJ2-7|many
TGTGCCAGCAGCTTTACCCGGGGCGAGCAGTACTTC
CASSFTRGEQYF
>TRBV18|.|TRBJ2-3|few
TGTGCCAGCTCACCAGGACAGCTAGGCACAGATACGCAGTATTTT
CASSPGQLGTDTQYF
>TRBV18|TRBD1|TRBJ1-2|many
TGTGCCAGCTCACTGGGGACAGGGGATGGCTACACCTTC
CASSLGTGDGYTF
>TRBV18|TRBD2|TRBJ2-7|many
TGTGCCAGCTCACAGCTAGCGGGGGTTTACGAGCAGTACTTC
CASSQLAGVYEQYF
>TRBV30|.|TRBJ1-1|many
TGTGCCTGGAAGGGTTGGGACACTGAAGCTTTCTTT
CAWKGWDTEAFF
>TRBV30|.|TRBJ1-1|many
TGTGCCTGGAGTGTACCCGGCGGGGGGAACACTGAAGCTTTCTTT
CAWSVPGGGNTEAFF
>TRBV29-1|.|TRBJ1-1|.
TGCAGCGCCGCCGTGGGATTATGGAACACTGAAGCTTTCTTT
CSAAVGLWNTEAFF